The T cell receptor (beta chain) under discussion was sequenced for a study of response to subunit inactivated influenza vaccine. Study-wide points: The authors put forward the suggestion that each seasonal influenza vaccination may bring in only a limited number of new T cells.

Of note for this clonotype: Its antigen is as yet unknown.

V dropped 1 base and J dropped 10; count of bases not matched to a gene: 6. Germline values: CDR1 SEHNR, CDR2 FQNEAQ (reference sequence). The CDR3 extends over 13 amino acids. TCRdb re-called the RT-PCR reads through MiXCR, storing one row per CDR3 protein. The sample contains around 520,000 distinct CDR3 sequences, around 25% of which appear only once. The chain links TRBV7-9 to TRBJ2-7; 8 bases are a match to TRBD1. The sequence derives from a man aged 50-60 years who received an inactivated influenza vaccine. Sequences were derived from CD4+ T cells sorted from PBMCs, sampled roughly 5 days after vaccination. CDR3 DNA: TGTGCCAGCAGCTTAGGGGACAGGACCGCCCAGTACTTC. Amino acids: CASSLGDRTAQYF. The full variable domain, rest sourced from reference TRBV7-9 and TRBJ2-7, is DTGVSQNPRHKITKRGQNVTFRCDPISEHNRLYWYRQTLGQGPEFLTYFQNEAQLEKSRLLSDRFSAERPKGSFSTLEIQRTEQGDSAMYLCASSLGDRTAQYFGPGTRLTVT.